One sample yielded the 15 T cell receptor beta chains listed below, sequenced in a study of T cells in Graves' hyperthyroidism and ophthalmopathy. Researchers amplified the TCR beta CDR3 regions from RNA transcripts. During a first-round RT-PCR of the TCR CDR3, the HTBI primer set was used. TCRdb ran MiXCR on the multiplex PCR reads and lists one entry per CDR3 protein. This sample has 530,000 or so distinct CDR3 sequences; around 42% occur once, and the top ten carry more than 7.5%. The sample comprised peripheral blood or thyroid tissue (not recorded which). Receptor source: a woman aged 18-29 years with Graves' hyperthyroidism.

The chain links TRBV20-1 to TRBJ2-5; 10 bases align to TRBD2. Near its end, the DNA agrees better with TRBJ2-1, so the J call may be wrong. CDR3 length: 14 amino acids. Germline-derived CDR1 and CDR2 are DFQATT and SNEGSKA (reference sequence). The CDR3 sequence is CSAKGLAEDNEQFF. In nucleotides, the CDR3 is TGCAGTGCTAAAGGACTAGCGGAGGACAATGAGCAGTTCTTC.

This clonotype was counted at least ten times. J is TRBJ1-5 and V is TRBV29-1; D unresolved. The V end lost 4 bases, the J end lost 4 bases, and 11 bases lay between the germline ends. The CDR3 totals 13 residues. The germline gives CDR1 SQVTM, CDR2 ANQGSEA. CDR3 sequence: CSVAFADNQPQHF. The CDR3 DNA reads TGCAGCGTTGCATTCGCAGATAATCAGCCCCAGCATTTT.

V is TRBV20-1 and J is TRBJ2-7; 10 bases are a match to TRBD1. Unmatched junction bases numbered 5, after V lost 3 bases and J lost 6 bases. Germline V gives CDR1 DFQATT, CDR2 SNEGSKA (reference sequence). The CDR3 length is 13 residues. CDR3 in DNA: TGCAGTGCTAGCCAGGGGACAGGGGTCGAGCAGTACTTC. Protein product: CSASQGTGVEQYF.

The chain couples TRBV12-3 or TRBV12-4 to TRBJ2-5; 7 bases align to TRBD2. The CDR3 has 15 amino acids. Trimming at V came to 6 bases and at J to 5 bases, leaving 12 bases not matched to a gene. The CDR3 DNA follows: TGTGCCAGCAGCCTAGCGGTAGAGTACAATGAGACCCAGTACTTC. Protein sequence: CASSLAVEYNETQYF.

Ten or more counts support this clonotype. DNA for the CDR3: TGCGCCAGCGCTTACGAAGCCTACGAGCAGTACTTC. Translation gives CASAYEAYEQYF. J is TRBJ2-7 and V is TRBV5-1; the D is unclear. The germline CDR1 and CDR2 sequences are SGHRS and YFSETQ. V was shortened by 7 bases and J by 2 bases, with 10 bases between the two germline ends. There are 12 residues in the CDR3.

This clonotype was counted many times. This rearrangement joins TRBV2 to TRBJ1-3; D is uncertain. V shed 5 bases and J shed 10 bases, with 15 bases lying between them. Germline lookup yields CDR1 SNHLY and CDR2 FYNNEI. The CDR3 spans 13 residues. The CDR3 nucleotides read TGTGCCAGCAGTTCAGGTTTCTTGGGGACCATATATTTT. Translated: CASSSGFLGTIYF. Supplemented by reference TRBV2 and TRBJ1-3, the full variable domain reads EPEVTQTPSHQVTQMGQEVILRCVPISNHLYFYWYRQILGQKVEFLVSFYNNEISEKSEIFDDQFSVERPDGSNFTLKIRSTKLEDSAMYFCASSSGFLGTIYFGEGSWLTVV.

This rearrangement joins TRBV27 to TRBJ1-1; unclear D gene. The CDR3 consists of 13 residues. V was pared by 6 bases and J by 5 bases, with 13 bases between. Per germline, CDR1 MNHEY and CDR2 SMNVEV (reference sequence). CDR3 DNA: TGTGCCAGCAGCCTCTCTTGGGCGACTGAAGCTTTCTTT. The encoded protein is CASSLSWATEAFF.

This clonotype was found many times. V is TRBV20-1 and J is TRBJ1-2, with 8 bases aligning to TRBD1. J lost 1 base, V lost 4 bases, and 14 bases had no gene match. The CDR3 runs 17 residues. Germline V gives CDR1 DFQATT, CDR2 SNEGSKA (reference sequence). CDR3 residues: CSATPGDRLSDNYGYTF. The CDR3 nucleotides are TGCAGTGCTACCCCAGGGGACAGGTTAAGCGATAACTATGGCTACACCTTC.

The genes are TRBV5-4 and TRBJ1-1, with 7 bases fitting TRBD1. V trimming: 0 bases; J trimming: 10 bases; junction bases outside the gene matches: 15. The CDR3 loop spans 16 amino acids. Germline values: CDR1 SGHNT, CDR2 YYREEE (reference sequence). CDR3 sequence (DNA): TGTGCCAGCAGCTTGGCCCGGGGTCAGGGGGGTATCGGAGCTTTCTTT. As protein: CASSLARGQGGIGAFF.

This clonotype occurred many times. The V call is TRBV5-5, the J call TRBJ2-5; tentative D call: TRBD1 (6 bases). V gave up 2 bases and J gave up 2 bases, with 13 bases separating them. The CDR3 is 15 residues long. CDR1 and CDR2 from the germline V gene are SGHKS and YYEKEE (reference sequence). This chain's CDR3 is CASSFPRQEQETQYF. DNA for the CDR3: TGTGCCAGCAGCTTCCCGAGACAGGAACAAGAGACCCAGTACTTC.

The V call is TRBV7-2, the J call TRBJ1-1; D is unresolved. Germline V gives CDR1 SGHTA, CDR2 FQGNSA. V was trimmed by 2 bases and J by 9 bases, leaving 13 bases between them. The CDR3 runs to 13 residues. CDR3 region: CASSLTIREKAFF. Written as DNA, the CDR3 is TGTGCCAGCAGCTTAACGATCCGGGAGAAAGCTTTCTTT.

The chain combines TRBV29-1 with TRBJ2-7, with TRBD2 matching over 7 bases. J was trimmed by 0 bases and V by 6 bases; bases with no gene match: 8. This CDR3 is 14 amino acids long. Germline V gene data show CDR1 as SQVTM and CDR2 as ANQGSEA. In nucleotides, the CDR3 is TGCAGCGTAAGAAGCGGGGATAACTCCTACGAGCAGTACTTC. It translates to CSVRSGDNSYEQYF.

This clonotype was seen at least ten times. This rearrangement joins TRBV7-9 to TRBJ2-2, with D perhaps TRBD1 (5 bases). This CDR3 region has 17 residues. The germline CDR1 and CDR2 sequences are SEHNR and FQNEAQ (reference sequence). V was shortened by 5 bases and J by 1 base, with 17 bases between the two germline ends. The CDR3 DNA follows: TGTGCCAGCAGCCCCAACCCTGGACAACTGAACACCGGGGAGCTGTTTTTT. This encodes CASSPNPGQLNTGELFF.

The chain uses TRBV2 and TRBJ1-2, with TRBD1 identical over 8 bases. Unmatched junction bases numbered 5, after V lost 0 bases and J lost 8 bases. This CDR3 has 14 residues. CDR1 SNHLY and CDR2 FYNNEI come from the germline V gene. The CDR3 reads CASSEAGQGAGYTF. DNA of the CDR3: TGTGCCAGCAGTGAAGCTGGGCAGGGGGCAGGCTACACCTTC.

This clonotype was found many times. The chain carries TRBV12-3 or TRBV12-4 and TRBJ2-7, with 12 positions matching TRBD1. The CDR3 spans 14 residues. V shed 3 bases and J 6 bases; nucleotides not matched to a gene: 3. The CDR3 region is CASSFGTGGIEQYF. CDR3 DNA: TGTGCCAGCAGTTTCGGGACAGGGGGCATCGAGCAGTACTTC.